The 27 T cell receptor beta chains below were found in one sample sequenced in a study of blood T cell repertoires in COVID-19. Produced via immunoSEQ multiplex PCR; TCRdb's table is partial and in-frame only. The sample lists a few hundred thousand clones; around four fifths were seen once. The sample consisted of peripheral blood. The receptors were gathered from a woman between 50 and 59 years old with acute or convalescent COVID-19.

The gene calls are TRBV13 and TRBJ2-2; D is uncertain. The V end was cut by 4 bases, the J end by 0 bases, with 9 bases between. Germline CDR1 reads PRHDT; CDR2 reads FYEKMQ (reference sequence). This CDR3 has 15 residues. The CDR3 sequence is CASSYQLPNTGELFF. The CDR3 region has the DNA TGTGCCAGCAGCTACCAACTCCCGAACACCGGGGAGCTGTTTTTT.

The chain uses TRBV6-2 or TRBV6-3 and TRBJ2-5; 11 bases match TRBD2. The J segment lost 5 bases and the V segment lost 4 bases, leaving 9 bases of the junction unmatched. Germline CDR1 and CDR2: MNHEY and SVGEGT. The CDR3 loop spans 16 amino acids. The CDR3 here is CASSSHTSGSGETQYF. The DNA of the CDR3 is TGTGCCAGCAGTTCCCACACTAGCGGGAGTGGGGAGACCCAGTACTTC.

This clone was detected a few times. The genes are TRBV6-2 or TRBV6-3 and TRBJ1-5, with D unclear. The CDR3 contains 15 residues. From germline, CDR1 is MNHEY and CDR2 SVGEGT. V was cut by 0 bases and J by 3 bases, with 9 bases left in between. The CDR3 DNA reads TGTGCCAGCAGTTACTCCCTCGACTTCAATCAGCCCCAGCATTTT. Amino acid sequence: CASSYSLDFNQPQHF.

This clone is a singleton in its sample. The chain uses TRBV7-9 and TRBJ1-5, with 8 bases aligning to TRBD1. With 5 bases clipped from V and 6 bases from J, the junction kept 6 bases outside the gene matches. The CDR3 is 14 amino acids. Germline V gives CDR1 SEHNR, CDR2 FQNEAQ (reference sequence). CDR3 DNA sequence: TGTGCCAGCAGCCTGACAGGGGAAGGTCAGCCCCAGCATTTT. Its translation is CASSLTGEGQPQHF.

V gene TRBV2 combines with J gene TRBJ2-4; the D is unclear. Trimming stripped 5 bases from V and 8 bases from J, with 16 bases between. The CDR3 is made up of 14 amino acids. Germline V lookup: CDR1 SNHLY, CDR2 FYNNEI. The CDR3 loop is CASSSYSPPDIQYF. DNA of the CDR3: TGTGCCAGCAGTTCGTACAGCCCCCCGGACATTCAGTACTTC.

This chain connects TRBV12-5 to TRBJ2-7; the D gene is possibly TRBD1 (7 bases). The germline V gene encodes CDR1 LGHNT and CDR2 FRNRAP. The CDR3 has 11 residues. V lost 11 bases, J lost 5 bases, and 13 bases lay in between. The CDR3 reads CAPGGYNEQYF. CDR3 sequence (DNA): TGTGCTCCAGGGGGGTACAACGAGCAGTACTTC.

This chain connects TRBV28 to TRBJ1-4; D is unclear. Trimming removed 3 bases at V and 4 bases at J, with 12 bases between. In germline, CDR1 is MDHEN, CDR2 SYDVKM. This CDR3 region has 15 residues. The CDR3 sequence: CASSLAASFNEKLFF. CDR3 DNA: TGTGCCAGCAGTTTGGCTGCTAGCTTTAATGAAAAACTGTTTTTT.

This clone was found once. The chain uses TRBV5-8 and TRBJ1-1, with D tentatively TRBD1 (6 bases). Germline CDR1 is SGHTS and CDR2 is YDEGEE. Trimming took 4 bases from V and 4 from J, leaving 17 bases between them. The CDR3 extends over 15 amino acids. CDR3 in amino acids: CASSPLQGSATEAFF. DNA for the CDR3: TGTGCCAGCAGCCCTCTACAGGGAAGCGCCACTGAAGCTTTCTTT.

This clone was found once. J is TRBJ1-3 and V is TRBV6-6; 7 positions agree with TRBD1. The CDR3 extends over 15 amino acids. V lost 5 bases, J lost 2 bases, and 6 bases stayed unmatched. From germline, CDR1 is MNHNY and CDR2 SVGAGI (reference sequence). In DNA form, the CDR3 reads TGTGCCAGCAGTCACGACAGGGATGCTGGAAACACCATATATTTT. Translating it yields CASSHDRDAGNTIYF.

This clone has just a few counts. The CDR3 spells CASSLYGSYNSPLHF. The CDR3 DNA reads TGTGCCAGCAGCCTCTACGGGAGTTATAATTCACCCCTCCACTTT. The chain recombines TRBV9 with TRBJ1-6; no firm D call. The V and J ends lost 4 bases and 4 bases respectively, with 12 bases between them. The CDR3 covers 15 residues. Germline-derived CDR1 and CDR2 are SGDLS and YYNGEE.

The V call is TRBV12-3 or TRBV12-4, the J call TRBJ2-1, with no clear D. Trimming cost V 10 bases and J 0 bases, with 10 bases left between them. The CDR3 spans 13 residues. Written as DNA, the CDR3 is TGTGCCACCTCACAGAGCTCCTACAATGAGCAGTTCTTC. Its translation: CATSQSSYNEQFF.

V usage is TRBV12-3 or TRBV12-4 and J usage is TRBJ2-5, with D perhaps matching TRBD2 (6 bases). This CDR3 has 12 amino acids. V was shortened by 5 bases and J by 4 bases, with 8 bases between the two germline ends. CDR3 amino acids: CASSRGSETQYF. CDR3 nucleotides: TGTGCCAGCAGTCGGGGGTCAGAGACCCAGTACTTC.

This clone turned up a few times. This rearrangement joins TRBV19 to TRBJ2-7, with 9 bases lining up with TRBD1. Looked up from germline, CDR1 is LNHDA and CDR2 is SQIVND (reference sequence). This CDR3 comprises 15 residues. V was clipped by 2 bases and J by 6 bases; unmatched bases: 8. CDR3 sequence (DNA): TGTGCCAGTAGTATACGAGGACAGGGGTCCCTCGAGCAGTACGTC. Protein sequence: CASSIRGQGSLEQYV.

The V and J genes are TRBV7-2 and TRBJ2-3; D gene ambiguous. Germline V gene sequence: CDR1 SGHTA, CDR2 FQGNSA. The length of the CDR3 is 12 residues. The V gene lost 5 bases and the J gene lost 6 bases, with 9 bases spanning the gap. For the CDR3, the DNA is TGTGCCAGCAGCACCGACTGGGATACGCAGTATTTT. Its protein product is CASSTDWDTQYF.

The chain combines TRBV5-1 with TRBJ1-1; no clear D. CDR1 is SGHRS, CDR2 YFSETQ, per germline. The CDR3 is made up of 15 amino acids. V was pared by 0 bases and J by 0 bases, with 9 bases between. CDR3 nucleotides: TGCGCCAGCAGCTTGGCCTCTACAGTGAACACTGAAGCTTTCTTT. This encodes CASSLASTVNTEAFF.

The chain recombines TRBV5-6 with TRBJ1-4; 7 nucleotides match TRBD1. V was clipped by 5 bases and J by 0 bases; unmatched bases: 4. The germline gives CDR1 SGHDT, CDR2 YYEEEE. CDR3 length: 15 residues. The CDR3 is CASSPGQTTNEKLFF. DNA of the CDR3: TGTGCCAGCAGTCCGGGACAGACAACTAATGAAAAACTGTTTTTT. The full variable domain, completed using reference TRBV5-6 and TRBJ1-4, is DAGVTQSPTHLIKTRGQQVTLRCSPKSGHDTVSWYQQALGQGPQFIFQYYEEEERQRGNFPDRFSGHQFPNYSSELNVNALLLGDSALYLCASSPGQTTNEKLFFGSGTQLSVL.

The chain couples TRBV6-5 to TRBJ1-2, with D possibly matching TRBD1 (5 bases). This CDR3 contains 12 residues. Germline values: CDR1 MNHEY, CDR2 SVGAGI. V lost 6 bases, J lost 8 bases, and 13 bases lay in between. CDR3 loop: CASSPTDFGYTF. In DNA, the CDR3 is TGTGCCAGCAGCCCGACAGATTTCGGCTACACCTTC.

The CDR3 bases are TGCGCCAGCAGCAACCGGGACAGTGGCTCTGGGGCCAACGTCCTGACTTTC. Translating it yields CASSNRDSGSGANVLTF. This chain joins TRBV5-1 and TRBJ2-6, with 7 positions matching TRBD1. This CDR3 has 17 amino acids. V was pared by 4 bases and J by 0 bases, with 7 bases of the junction left unmatched. CDR1 is SGHRS, CDR2 YFSETQ, per germline.

The chain uses TRBV7-2 and TRBJ2-1; a weak D match, TRBD2 (5 bases). V gave up 5 bases and J gave up 7 bases, with 12 bases separating them. This CDR3 has 13 residues. Germline V gives CDR1 SGHTA, CDR2 FQGNSA. The CDR3 loop is CASSAILGNEQFF. The CDR3 coding sequence is TGTGCCAGCAGCGCCATACTAGGGAATGAGCAGTTCTTC.

About this clone: Other nucleotide sequences in the sample specify the same CDR3. The chain links TRBV2 to TRBJ1-2, with D perhaps matching TRBD1 (5 bases). The CDR3 covers 13 residues. V shed 1 base and J shed 3 bases, with 6 bases lying between them. Germline CDR1 and CDR2: SNHLY and FYNNEI. CDR3 region: CASSEGQYYGYTF. The CDR3, as DNA: TGTGCCAGCAGTGAAGGACAGTACTATGGCTACACCTTC.

The CDR3 bases are TGCGCCAGCAGAGTAAGGGGACAGGGGAATCAGCCCCAGCATTTT. Its protein product is CASRVRGQGNQPQHF. The chain joins TRBV10-1 to TRBJ1-5; 10 positions agree with TRBD1. CDR3 length equals 15 residues. J was trimmed by 4 bases and V by 6 bases; bases with no gene match: 6. CDR1 is WNHNN and CDR2 is SYGVQD in the germline V gene (reference sequence).

This clone showed up just a few times. The gene calls are TRBV25-1 and TRBJ1-2; D is unclear. V dropped 7 bases and J dropped 0 bases, with 12 bases sitting between them. Per germline, CDR1 MGHDK and CDR2 SYGVNS. The CDR3 is 14 residues long. The CDR3 sequence is CASNPDIPNYGYTF. CDR3 sequence (DNA): TGTGCCAGCAATCCTGACATTCCTAACTATGGCTACACCTTC.

The chain combines TRBV5-1 with TRBJ1-5; D may be TRBD1 (5 bases). The V gene's germline CDR1 is SGHRS and CDR2 YFSETQ. This CDR3 is 13 amino acids long. V lost 4 bases, J lost 4 bases, and 9 bases lay in between. The CDR3 DNA follows: TGCGCCAGCAGCCAGGGATTGAATCAGCCCCAGCATTTT. Protein sequence: CASSQGLNQPQHF. The full variable domain, in which reference TRBV5-1 and TRBJ1-5 provide the parts outside the CDR3, is KAGVTQTPRYLIKTRGQQVTLSCSPISGHRSVSWYQQTPGQGLQFLFEYFSETQRNKGNFPGRFSGRQFSNSRSEMNVSTLELGDSALYLCASSQGLNQPQHFGDGTRLSIL.

The chain recombines TRBV2 with TRBJ2-7, with D perhaps TRBD1 (6 bases). With 2 bases removed from V and 6 bases from J, the gap between germline ends came to 11 bases. The CDR3 totals 13 residues. The germline V gene has CDR1 SNHLY and CDR2 FYNNEI. The CDR3 coding sequence is TGTGCCAGCAGTGAACGGCAGGGGCGCGAGCAGTACGTC. Protein sequence: CASSERQGREQYV.

This sequence joins TRBV12-3 or TRBV12-4 and TRBJ1-6, with 10 bases that match TRBD1. Losses at the gene ends were 5 bases for V and 11 bases for J; bases not matched to a gene: 3. The CDR3 has 13 residues. This chain's CDR3 is CASSLDRGPPLHF. The DNA for the CDR3 is TGTGCCAGCAGTCTTGACAGGGGGCCACCCCTCCACTTT.

This chain links TRBV5-1 with TRBJ1-1, with 7 positions matching TRBD1. From germline, CDR1 is SGHRS and CDR2 YFSETQ. The CDR3 is 16 amino acids. After removal of 3 bases from V and 0 bases from J, the junction contained 8 bases not matched to a gene. CDR3 residues: CASSSWTGAMNTEAFF. In DNA, the CDR3 is TGCGCCAGCAGCTCCTGGACAGGAGCCATGAACACTGAAGCTTTCTTT.

In this sample, this clone turned up once. V usage is TRBV29-1 and J usage is TRBJ1-3; TRBD1 is a possible D gene (5 bases). CDR1 is SQVTM, CDR2 ANQGSEA, per germline. The length of the CDR3 is 15 residues. V shed 7 bases and J shed 0 bases, with 16 bases lying between them. As DNA, the CDR3 is TGCAGCGCAAAGACAGCTGCTCACTCTGGAAACACCATATATTTT. Encoded protein: CSAKTAAHSGNTIYF.